A selection of T cell receptor beta chains follows, all from one sample in a study of shared clonotypes between healthy human individuals. Clones were sequenced by immunoSEQ multiplex PCR, and TCRdb holds only the in-frame ones, with some missing. The sample has 2 million to 3 million clones; approximately 93% are singletons. Sample: naive CD4+ T cells from PBMCs. The receptor set was obtained from a man aged 18 to 29 in good health. Some clones in this sample may be carry-over from other donors' samples. Both conserved end residues are part of each CDR3. Each record gives: J gene, clone size, V gene, D gene, CDR3 protein, CDR3 DNA. The D gene is left open where the match is weak. Clone sizes are given selectively: once, few, many, or a class where the clone is expanded.

j_call: TRBJ1-3
clone_size: few
v_call: TRBV19
d_call: -
cdr3_aa: CASSIARSGNTIYF
cdr3_nt: TGTGCCAGTAGTATAGCCCGGTCTGGAAACACCATATATTTT

j_call: TRBJ2-7
clone_size: -
v_call: TRBV19
d_call: TRBD1
cdr3_aa: CASSTRDRNREQYF
cdr3_nt: TGTGCCAGTAGCACCCGGGACAGAAATAGGGAGCAGTACTTC

j_call: TRBJ2-1
clone_size: -
v_call: TRBV4-1
d_call: TRBD2
cdr3_aa: CASSQVGGRGLGEQFF
cdr3_nt: TGCGCCAGCAGCCAAGTAGGCGGGAGGGGGCTGGGTGAGCAGTTCTTC

j_call: TRBJ1-5
clone_size: -
v_call: TRBV19
d_call: TRBD1
cdr3_aa: CASSMDRGQPQHF
cdr3_nt: TGTGCCAGTAGTATGGACAGGGGGCAGCCCCAGCATTTT

j_call: TRBJ2-1
clone_size: -
v_call: TRBV7-3
d_call: -
cdr3_aa: CASSLISSVEQFF
cdr3_nt: TGTGCCAGCAGCTTAATCTCTAGCGTTGAGCAGTTCTTC

j_call: TRBJ2-3
clone_size: -
v_call: TRBV29-1
d_call: -
cdr3_aa: CSVEPGAHTDTQYF
cdr3_nt: TGCAGCGTTGAACCGGGGGCTCACACAGATACGCAGTATTTT

j_call: TRBJ1-5
clone_size: -
v_call: TRBV28
d_call: -
cdr3_aa: CASSSTPGASQPQHF
cdr3_nt: TGTGCCAGCAGTTCGACCCCCGGGGCCTCTCAGCCCCAGCATTTT

j_call: TRBJ2-3
clone_size: -
v_call: TRBV4-3
d_call: TRBD2
cdr3_aa: CASSQGGLGPDTQYF
cdr3_nt: TGCGCCAGCAGCCAGGGGGGGTTAGGGCCAGATACGCAGTATTTT

j_call: TRBJ1-1
clone_size: once
v_call: TRBV5-4
d_call: -
cdr3_aa: CASSFHSANTEAFF
cdr3_nt: TGTGCCAGCAGCTTTCATTCGGCGAACACTGAAGCTTTCTTT

j_call: TRBJ2-1
clone_size: -
v_call: TRBV29-1
d_call: -
cdr3_aa: CSSQYGANNEQFF
cdr3_nt: TGCAGCTCGCAATACGGGGCAAACAATGAGCAGTTCTTC

j_call: TRBJ2-7
clone_size: few
v_call: TRBV7-9
d_call: -
cdr3_aa: CASQRDREDEQYF
cdr3_nt: TGTGCCAGCCAACGCGACAGGGAGGACGAGCAGTACTTC

j_call: TRBJ2-7
clone_size: -
v_call: TRBV9
d_call: -
cdr3_aa: CASSVAGRASPGEQYF
cdr3_nt: TGTGCCAGCAGCGTAGCCGGGCGAGCGTCCCCTGGAGAGCAGTACTTC

j_call: TRBJ2-7
clone_size: -
v_call: TRBV7-8
d_call: TRBD1
cdr3_aa: CASSPGTGTATRYF
cdr3_nt: TGTGCCAGCAGTCCAGGGACAGGGACAGCGACGCGGTACTTC

j_call: TRBJ1-4
clone_size: -
v_call: TRBV2
d_call: -
cdr3_aa: CASSGQAPAFEKLFF
cdr3_nt: TGTGCCAGCAGTGGACAGGCCCCCGCTTTCGAAAAACTGTTTTTT

j_call: TRBJ2-3
clone_size: -
v_call: TRBV6-1
d_call: TRBD2
cdr3_aa: CASMEIAGGRDTQYF
cdr3_nt: TGTGCCAGCATGGAGATAGCGGGAGGGCGGGATACGCAGTATTTT

j_call: TRBJ2-1
clone_size: -
v_call: TRBV2
d_call: -
cdr3_aa: CASSELVDEQFF
cdr3_nt: TGTGCCAGCAGTGAACTAGTCGATGAGCAGTTCTTC

j_call: TRBJ2-1
clone_size: -
v_call: TRBV7-3
d_call: TRBD2
cdr3_aa: CASSLTSGGNNEQFF
cdr3_nt: TGTGCCAGCAGCTTAACTAGCGGGGGGAACAATGAGCAGTTCTTC

j_call: TRBJ1-2
clone_size: -
v_call: TRBV6-1
d_call: TRBD1
cdr3_aa: CASSQGTGGRWGGYTF
cdr3_nt: TGTGCCAGCAGTCAAGGGACAGGGGGACGCTGGGGTGGCTACACCTTC

j_call: TRBJ2-7
clone_size: -
v_call: TRBV28
d_call: -
cdr3_aa: CASLSGAGEQYF
cdr3_nt: TGTGCCAGCCTGTCGGGGGCGGGCGAGCAGTACTTC

j_call: TRBJ1-1
clone_size: -
v_call: TRBV5-1
d_call: -
cdr3_aa: CASSLAGGADTEAFF
cdr3_nt: TGCGCCAGCAGCTTGGCCGGGGGGGCGGACACTGAAGCTTTCTTT

j_call: TRBJ1-5
clone_size: -
v_call: TRBV2
d_call: -
cdr3_aa: CASRYSNQPQHF
cdr3_nt: TGTGCCAGCAGATATAGCAATCAGCCCCAGCATTTT

j_call: TRBJ1-3
clone_size: -
v_call: TRBV6-5
d_call: -
cdr3_aa: CASASSGNTIYF
cdr3_nt: TGTGCCAGCGCGTCAAGTGGAAACACCATATATTTT

j_call: TRBJ2-7
clone_size: -
v_call: TRBV6-6
d_call: TRBD2
cdr3_aa: CASSVGGSFDEQYF
cdr3_nt: TGTGCCAGCAGTGTTGGCGGGAGTTTCGACGAGCAGTACTTC

j_call: TRBJ1-2
clone_size: -
v_call: TRBV7-3
d_call: -
cdr3_aa: CASSLKAVNYGYTF
cdr3_nt: TGTGCCAGCAGCTTAAAGGCAGTGAACTATGGCTACACCTTC

j_call: TRBJ2-5
clone_size: -
v_call: TRBV5-1
d_call: -
cdr3_aa: CASSLVLGPGTQYF
cdr3_nt: TGCGCCAGCAGCTTGGTTCTGGGCCCAGGAACCCAGTACTTC

j_call: TRBJ2-1
clone_size: -
v_call: TRBV5-1
d_call: -
cdr3_aa: CASSLRRPHEQFF
cdr3_nt: TGCGCCAGCAGCTTGCGCCGCCCCCATGAGCAGTTCTTC

j_call: TRBJ2-3
clone_size: -
v_call: TRBV11-2
d_call: -
cdr3_aa: CASSFTDPSTDTQYF
cdr3_nt: TGTGCCAGCAGCTTCACGGACCCTAGCACAGATACGCAGTATTTT

j_call: TRBJ2-1
clone_size: -
v_call: TRBV19
d_call: TRBD2
cdr3_aa: CASSRGLSGRRGDNEQFF
cdr3_nt: TGTGCCAGTAGTAGGGGACTTAGCGGGAGGAGAGGAGACAATGAGCAGTTCTTC

j_call: TRBJ2-7
clone_size: -
v_call: TRBV9
d_call: TRBD1
cdr3_aa: CASSVEPGQGRSYEQYF
cdr3_nt: TGTGCCAGCAGCGTCGAACCGGGACAGGGCCGTTCCTACGAGCAGTACTTC

j_call: TRBJ2-7
clone_size: -
v_call: TRBV19
d_call: -
cdr3_aa: CASSQADTYEQYF
cdr3_nt: TGTGCCAGTAGTCAAGCGGACACCTACGAGCAGTACTTC

j_call: TRBJ2-3
clone_size: -
v_call: TRBV29-1
d_call: TRBD2
cdr3_aa: CSAGTRYTDTQYF
cdr3_nt: TGCAGCGCAGGGACTAGATACACAGATACGCAGTATTTT

j_call: TRBJ2-2
clone_size: -
v_call: TRBV4-3
d_call: TRBD2
cdr3_aa: CASSQQGLAGWVGELFF
cdr3_nt: TGCGCCAGCAGCCAACAGGGACTAGCGGGATGGGTCGGGGAGCTGTTTTTT

j_call: TRBJ1-2
clone_size: -
v_call: TRBV11-1
d_call: -
cdr3_aa: CASSLSGPDDGYTF
cdr3_nt: TGTGCCAGCAGCTTATCGGGGCCTGATGATGGCTACACCTTC

j_call: TRBJ1-2
clone_size: once
v_call: TRBV10-3
d_call: TRBD1
cdr3_aa: CAISGQGNGGYTF
cdr3_nt: TGTGCCATCTCGGGACAGGGTAACGGTGGCTACACCTTC

j_call: TRBJ2-1
clone_size: -
v_call: TRBV7-3
d_call: TRBD1
cdr3_aa: CASSWDRDNEQFF
cdr3_nt: TGTGCCAGCAGCTGGGACAGGGACAATGAGCAGTTCTTC

j_call: TRBJ2-3
clone_size: -
v_call: TRBV5-1
d_call: -
cdr3_aa: CASSLQGIATDTQYF
cdr3_nt: TGCGCCAGCAGCTTACAGGGAATAGCCACAGATACGCAGTATTTT

j_call: TRBJ1-2
clone_size: -
v_call: TRBV25-1
d_call: -
cdr3_aa: CASSEEPGGHYGYTF
cdr3_nt: TGTGCCAGCAGTGAAGAGCCAGGAGGCCACTATGGCTACACCTTC

j_call: TRBJ2-1
clone_size: -
v_call: TRBV28
d_call: -
cdr3_aa: CASSSSGRTIYNEQFF
cdr3_nt: TGTGCCAGCAGTTCCTCGGGACGTACGATCTACAATGAGCAGTTCTTC

j_call: TRBJ1-3
clone_size: -
v_call: TRBV5-1
d_call: -
cdr3_aa: CASSPKDSGNTIYF
cdr3_nt: TGCGCCAGCAGCCCAAAAGACTCTGGAAACACCATATATTTT

j_call: TRBJ2-2
clone_size: -
v_call: TRBV6-5
d_call: -
cdr3_aa: CASARDVNTGELFF
cdr3_nt: TGTGCCAGCGCCAGGGACGTCAACACCGGGGAGCTGTTTTTT

j_call: TRBJ2-3
clone_size: -
v_call: TRBV28
d_call: -
cdr3_aa: CASSSRRGAYTDTQYF
cdr3_nt: TGTGCCAGCAGCTCCCGACGGGGGGCCTACACAGATACGCAGTATTTT

j_call: TRBJ1-1
clone_size: -
v_call: TRBV2
d_call: -
cdr3_aa: CASLNMNTEAFF
cdr3_nt: TGTGCCAGCCTTAACATGAACACTGAAGCTTTCTTT

j_call: TRBJ1-1
clone_size: once
v_call: TRBV7-8
d_call: TRBD1
cdr3_aa: CASSLPDREVEAFF
cdr3_nt: TGTGCCAGCAGCTTACCCGACAGGGAGGTTGAAGCTTTCTTT

j_call: TRBJ2-1
clone_size: -
v_call: TRBV30
d_call: TRBD2
cdr3_aa: CAWSDGTSGYNEQFF
cdr3_nt: TGTGCCTGGAGTGACGGGACTAGCGGGTACAATGAGCAGTTCTTC

j_call: TRBJ2-1
clone_size: -
v_call: TRBV7-2
d_call: -
cdr3_aa: CASSLARVSSYNEQFF
cdr3_nt: TGTGCCAGCAGCTTAGCAAGGGTTAGCTCCTACAATGAGCAGTTCTTC

j_call: TRBJ2-2
clone_size: -
v_call: TRBV6-1
d_call: -
cdr3_aa: CATLDQGGVNGELFF
cdr3_nt: TGTGCCACCTTGGACCAGGGAGGAGTTAACGGGGAGCTGTTTTTT